A single T cell receptor (beta chain) is shown here with its context. Antigen specificity is unknown. This specimen comes from a study of cytomegalovirus exposure and HLA in healthy donors. Overall study: Earlier sequencing of 200 million or so T cells yielded under 120 million unique TCR beta sequences. Notes on the study in general: A later analysis reportedly found fewer N-insertions in an Asian-associated ancestry cluster than the roughly 700-donor mean. Later on, an analysis showed TCR association rates differing by HLA locus, with DRB1 the most and HLA-C the fewest. A later analysis showed HLA-associated TCR beta chains outstripping equally common others in clonal expansion.

The CDR3 spans 18 residues. Germline CDR1 and CDR2: SGDLS and YYNGEE. Losses at the gene ends were 4 bases for V and 0 bases for J; bases not matched to a gene: 10. Use of 60 Vbeta and 13 Jbeta primers characterized the PCR. Measured with immunoSEQ multiplex PCR; TCRdb has only the in-frame clones, and not every one. The sample yields over 70,000 clones, about 66% seen once. The sample consisted of PBMCs. The receptor was isolated from a woman aged 45 to 65 in good health and CMV-seropositive. The rearrangement joins TRBV9 to TRBJ2-6; 7 nucleotides agree with TRBD1. The CDR3 DNA sequence: TGTGCCAGCAGCCCCCGACAGGGCTTTAGCTCTGGGGCCAACGTCCTGACTTTC. It is translated as CASSPRQGFSSGANVLTF.